This TCR beta chain is drawn from a study of regulatory T cells in long-lasting Graves disease. TCR beta libraries were built with iRepertoire HTBI primers and Arm-PCR of CDR3 regions. TCRdb passed the multiplex PCR reads through MiXCR, listing each CDR3 protein once. The sample gives 300,000 to 500,000 distinct CDR3 sequences, around 21% of which show up once; 20% to 25% is in the top ten. CDR1 is DFQATT, CDR2 SNEGSKA, per germline (reference sequence). The CDR3 is 14 residues long. Trimming shortened V by 1 base and J by 0 bases, and 10 bases separated the two germline ends. There are a few counts of this clonotype. Antigen specificity is unknown. Noted time point: persistent/refractory GD, antithyroid drugs over 5 years with positive TRAb. Scientists built the TCR library using RNA that was extracted from PBMCs. Whole-study findings and limits: Preferential use of TRBV28, TRBJ1-2 and TRBJ2-5 was seen in persistent disease.

The chain joins TRBV20-1 to TRBJ2-7; D is ambiguous. Here the sequenced sample was peripheral blood mononuclear cells (PBMCs), taken when the disease was refractory, from a patient treated with antithyroid drugs. This sequence originates from a female donor with Graves disease. CDR3 protein: CSARAVWTSYEQYF. The CDR3 DNA follows: TGCAGTGCTAGAGCAGTATGGACCTCCTACGAGCAGTACTTC.